The clone carrying this T cell receptor (beta chain) was detected only a few times. The antigen is not known. The data belong to a study of CD8 T cells in ankylosing spondylitis. The study's findings and limits: A TCR beta motif of roughly 8 highly homologous variants seemed to mark ankylosing spondylitis blood.

V dropped 5 bases and J dropped 2 bases, with 9 bases sitting between them. CDR1 is SGHRS, CDR2 YFSETQ, per germline. The CDR3 has 13 amino acids. One entry per CDR3 protein, called by TCRdb with MiXCR from the 5' RACE reads. The table shows some 140,000 distinct CDR3 sequences, with 15% to 20% occurring only once. This receptor was obtained from a male donor with ankylosing spondylitis. This chain links TRBV5-1 with TRBJ2-3; D is possibly TRBD2 (5 bases). The source material was blood, either unsorted or a sorted T cell fraction (not recorded which). In DNA, the CDR3 is TGCGCCAGCAGTCCGGGGTACACAGATACGCAGTATTTT. Translation gives CASSPGYTDTQYF.